The entry that follows covers one TCR beta chain sequence. Its antigen remains undetermined. No base quality values were provided; no much bigger clone lies one nucleotide off. The germline V end is reduced by 8 bases and the J end by 2 bases; junction bases left unmatched: 7. The cysteine opens and the phenylalanine closes a CDR3 of 14 amino acids. Just the 42-base CDR3 DNA is kept, in frame starting at base 1. From the germline V gene, CDR1 is KGHSH and CDR2 is LQKENI. This entry is derived from a study of blood T cell repertoires in COVID-19 (TCRdb year 2020). A note on the overall study: Collaborator samples came from the United States, Italy and Spain and covered acute and convalescent phases of COVID-19. The dataset comprised deeply sampled blood TCRbeta repertoires from subjects exposed to, actively infected with, or recovered from COVID-19. The material from the prospective study consisted of cDNA or gDNA derived from T cells, B-cell-depleted T cells, or PBMCs. A freely available public database, intended as a resource for researchers studying the immune response to SARS-CoV-2, is where the repertoires were released. The samples were drawn from two sources: the first 160 participants of the ongoing ImmuneRACE study, and approximately 1,300 subjects contributed by 6 global collaborators. The sample metadata nearly always contained a de-identified subject ID, COVID-19 status, age in years and sex. Where available, HLA class I and class II types were taken from metadata supplied by the sample provider and were not determined by assay-based typing. The research as a whole found: The amount of clinical and demographic metadata varied by source and participant and was provided uncurated.

The immunoSEQ Assay, a bias-controlled multiplex PCR, was used to amplify TCRbeta CDR3 regions from genomic DNA. The authors' pipeline ran thus. Nucleated cell counts per sample were estimated from amplification of reference gene primers within the assay. Sequence reads were collapsed and filtered to measure the absolute abundance of every unique TCRbeta CDR3 rearrangement. For each sample, productive Simpson clonality was calculated by taking the square root of Simpson's diversity index across productive rearrangements. TCRdb took this table from immuneACCESS and kept in-frame rearrangements with V and J called. Such tables lack part of the clones; where checked against another copy, unresolved V genes explain under half of the gap, and the rest is unexplained. That table gives V, J and clone size, and the DNA gave D and trimming. The sample records about 140,000 clones, approximately 85% of which are singletons. The ten largest account for less than 2% of the sample.

The collaborating institutions used their own protocols to collect whole blood in K2EDTA tubes. For TCRbeta analysis, collaborator samples were shipped as frozen whole blood, as isolated PBMCs, or as DNA extracted from either sample type. Sequenced input: peripheral blood. The rearrangement combines TRBV18 with TRBJ2-5; the central 8 bases match TRBD1. The sequence was collected from a man between 65 and 79 years old with acute or convalescent COVID-19. The CDR3 protein sequence reads: CASADRGVQETQYF. The nucleotide sequence is TGTGCCAGCGCTGACAGGGGCGTTCAAGAGACCCAGTACTTC.